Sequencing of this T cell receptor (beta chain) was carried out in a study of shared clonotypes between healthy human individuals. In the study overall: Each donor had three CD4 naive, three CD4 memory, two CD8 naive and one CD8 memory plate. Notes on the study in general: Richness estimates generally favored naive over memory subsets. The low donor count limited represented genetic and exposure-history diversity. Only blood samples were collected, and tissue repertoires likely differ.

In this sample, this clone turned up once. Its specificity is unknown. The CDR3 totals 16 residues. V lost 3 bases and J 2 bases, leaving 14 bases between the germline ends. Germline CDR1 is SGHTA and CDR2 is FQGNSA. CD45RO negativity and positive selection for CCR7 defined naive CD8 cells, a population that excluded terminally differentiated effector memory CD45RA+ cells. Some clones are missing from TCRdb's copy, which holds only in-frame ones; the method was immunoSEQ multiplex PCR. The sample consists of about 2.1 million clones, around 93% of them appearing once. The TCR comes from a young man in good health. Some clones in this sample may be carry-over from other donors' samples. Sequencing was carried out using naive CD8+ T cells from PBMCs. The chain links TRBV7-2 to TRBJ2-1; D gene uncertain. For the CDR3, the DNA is TGTGCCAGCAGCTTCGAAGCCGGCCCGGCCTACAATGAGCAGTTCTTC. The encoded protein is CASSFEAGPAYNEQFF.